This T cell receptor (beta chain) was found in a study of blood T cell repertoires in COVID-19. Study-level background: Samples taken during acute and convalescent COVID-19 were collected in the United States, Italy and Spain.

The CDR3 covers 14 residues. V dropped 5 bases and J dropped 2 bases, with 11 bases sitting between them. Per germline, CDR1 SGHRS and CDR2 YFSETQ. The repertoire was sequenced with immunoSEQ multiplex PCR; TCRdb's copy has only in-frame clones and lacks some. The repertoire holds about 62,000 clones, with around 91% as singletons. This TCR came from an older woman with COVID-19, enrolled during active disease. Sequencing was carried out using peripheral blood. The chain joins TRBV5-1 to TRBJ2-1; D is unclear. In DNA, the CDR3 is TGCGCCAGCAGACATTCGAACGCCTACAATGAGCAGTTCTTC. It codes for CASRHSNAYNEQFF.